The 16 T cell receptor beta chains below come from one sample, sequenced in a study of beta chain features in type 1 diabetes. For these receptors, no antigen is known. Points from the study as a whole: TCRB CDR3s were moderately but significantly shorter in Type 1 diabetes patients in all four CD4+ subsets.

Since all of the isolated RNA was reverse transcribed, expressed TCRB transcripts were what got sequenced. Using immunoSEQ multiplex PCR, the repertoire was profiled, and TCRdb retains in-frame clones only, with some absent. Counted here are 330,000 or so clones, roughly 12% occurring once; the ten biggest clones make up about 0.01%. Sequenced sample: naive CD4+ T cells from blood. These receptors all come from a young woman with type 1 diabetes.

The sample holds one count of this clone. This CDR3 is CASSAASPGGTYNSPLHF. The CDR3, as DNA: TGTGCCAGCAGCGCAGCTAGTCCGGGGGGAACCTATAATTCACCCCTCCACTTT. This sequence joins TRBV25-1 and TRBJ1-6; TRBD1 might be the D (5 bases). V was cut by 6 bases and J by 2 bases, with 20 bases left in between. This CDR3 comprises 18 residues. Germline V gene data show CDR1 as MGHDK and CDR2 as SYGVNS.

This clone was seen just once. The chain has TRBV9 and TRBJ1-1, with D unresolved. V dropped 3 bases and J dropped 0 bases, with 3 bases sitting between them. Germline V gives CDR1 SGDLS, CDR2 YYNGEE. The CDR3 runs 12 residues. This chain's CDR3 is CASSAMNTEAFF. For the CDR3, the DNA is TGTGCCAGCAGCGCCATGAACACTGAAGCTTTCTTT.

The table lists this clone with a few counts. This chain uses TRBV21-1 with TRBJ1-4. TRBV21-1 is noted as a pseudogene. The CDR3 covers 19 residues. CDR3 protein: CASSNLCPKRRPTNEKLFF. CDR3 DNA sequence: TGTGCCAGCAGCAATCTGTGTCCGAAGAGGAGGCCAACTAATGAAAAACTGTTTTTT.

This chain joins TRBV19 and TRBJ2-7, with D unclear. V gave up 4 bases and J gave up 2 bases, with 9 bases separating them. Germline CDR1 and CDR2: LNHDA and SQIVND (reference sequence). The CDR3 spans 13 residues. The CDR3 protein is CASSTTPTYEQYF. The CDR3 bases are TGTGCCAGTAGTACGACTCCAACCTACGAGCAGTACTTC. Using reference TRBV19 and TRBJ2-7 for the parts outside the CDR3, the full variable domain is DGGITQSPKYLFRKEGQNVTLSCEQNLNHDAMYWYRQDPGQGLRLIYYSQIVNDFQKGDIAEGYSVSREKKESFPLTVTSAQKNPTAFYLCASSTTPTYEQYFGPGTRLTVT.

The genes are TRBV4-3 and TRBJ2-2; 10 bases agree with TRBD2. CDR3 length: 15 residues. CDR1 LGHNA and CDR2 YSLEER come from the germline V gene. J gave up 7 bases and V 2 bases, and 4 bases lay outside the gene matches. The CDR3 loop is CASSQWTSGGGELFF. The CDR3 DNA reads TGCGCCAGCAGCCAATGGACTAGCGGCGGCGGGGAGCTGTTTTTT.

This clone was observed a handful of times. The rearrangement uses TRBV19 and TRBJ1-2; D unclear. CDR3 length: 15 amino acids. The V gene's germline CDR1 is LNHDA and CDR2 SQIVND (reference sequence). The V and J ends lost 4 bases and 4 bases respectively, with 16 bases between them. In DNA, the CDR3 is TGTGCCAGTAGTACCCAAGCCCTGCCCCCCTATGGCTACACCTTC. It specifies CASSTQALPPYGYTF.

This clone has a handful of counts. In nucleotides, the CDR3 is TGCGCCAGCAGCTCCCCACTGCAGGGGTCCTACGAGCAGTACTTC. Translated: CASSSPLQGSYEQYF. The rearrangement uses TRBV5-1 and TRBJ2-7; TRBD1 might be the D (6 bases). With 3 bases removed from V and 1 base from J, the gap between germline ends came to 14 bases. The length of the CDR3 is 15 residues. Germline V gene lookup returns CDR1 SGHRS and CDR2 YFSETQ.

This clone was seen a few times. The CDR3 region has the DNA TGTGCCAGCAGTTCCCCCCGGGGGCAGTTCTTC. This codes for CASSSPRGQFF. The chain links TRBV6-5 to TRBJ2-1; a weak D match, TRBD2 (5 bases). Germline assignment: CDR1 MNHEY and CDR2 SVGAGI. This CDR3 is built from 11 residues. With 4 bases removed from V and 12 bases from J, the gap between germline ends came to 10 bases.

This clone was seen a few times. The V call is TRBV7-2, the J call TRBJ1-1; TRBD1 is a possible D gene (6 bases). Germline V gene sequence: CDR1 SGHTA, CDR2 FQGNSA. The V end lost 6 bases, the J end lost 7 bases, and 15 bases lay between the germline ends. The CDR3 extends over 13 amino acids. This CDR3 is CASSEGEGLEAFF. CDR3 in DNA: TGTGCCAGCAGTGAGGGGGAGGGACTTGAAGCTTTCTTT. The full variable domain, its missing parts supplied by reference TRBV7-2 and TRBJ1-1, is GAGVSQSPSNKVTEKGKDVELRCDPISGHTALYWYRQSLGQGLEFLIYFQGNSAPDKSGLPSDRFSAERTGGSVSTLTIQRTQQEDSAVYLCASSEGEGLEAFFGQGTRLTVV.

The V and J genes are TRBV27 and TRBJ2-1; no clear D. The V gene lost 6 bases and the J gene lost 2 bases, with 17 bases spanning the gap. CDR1 is MNHEY, CDR2 SMNVEV, per germline (reference sequence). The CDR3 contains 16 residues. The CDR3 DNA reads TGTGCCAGCAGCACTACGAGAGGAGTCGCCTACAATGAGCAGTTCTTC. Protein: CASSTTRGVAYNEQFF.

The chain uses TRBV28 and TRBJ1-4; 10 nucleotides match TRBD1. V lost 4 bases to trimming and J lost 2 bases; unmatched junction nucleotides: 10. Germline V gene sequence: CDR1 MDHEN, CDR2 SYDVKM. This CDR3 comprises 18 residues. The CDR3 here is CASSSTGDRGHTNEKLFF. The CDR3 DNA follows: TGTGCCAGCAGTTCCACAGGGGACAGGGGCCATACTAATGAAAAACTGTTTTTT.

About this clone itself: Other DNA sequences in the sample encode the same CDR3. The chain joins TRBV20-1 to TRBJ2-3; D is uncertain. Trimming left V 5 bases short and J 5 bases short, with 5 bases between. The CDR3 sequence is 10 residues long. Per germline, CDR1 DFQATT and CDR2 SNEGSKA (reference sequence). CDR3 coding DNA: TGCAGTGCTGTGCGAGATACGCAGTATTTT. Translation gives CSAVRDTQYF.

The chain uses TRBV5-1 and TRBJ2-7; no firm D call. The CDR3 consists of 14 residues. Trimming left V 1 base short and J 5 bases short, with 13 bases between. From germline, CDR1 is SGHRS and CDR2 YFSETQ. CDR3 bases: TGCGCCAGCAGCTTGCGTCTGGGCTTAGACGAGCAGTACTTC. As protein: CASSLRLGLDEQYF.

The V call is TRBV4-3, the J call TRBJ2-3, with 9 bases lining up with TRBD1. Trimming cost V 1 base and J 3 bases; bases outside gene matches: 11. Germline V gene lookup returns CDR1 LGHNA and CDR2 YSLEER. The CDR3 covers 18 residues. The CDR3 DNA is TGCGCCAGCAGCCAAGCTCCCGCGGGGACAGGGTGGACAGATACGCAGTATTTT. Translated: CASSQAPAGTGWTDTQYF.

In its sample, this clone was seen a few times. The CDR3 bases are TGTGCCAGCAGCCAAACAAAAAGCGGCCGAAACCAGTACTTC. It encodes CASSQTKSGRNQYF. V usage is TRBV14 and J usage is TRBJ2-5; TRBD2 might be the D (5 bases). Germline CDR1 and CDR2: SGHDN and FVKESK. The CDR3 contains 14 residues. Trimming removed 2 bases at V and 10 bases at J, with 17 bases between.

As for this clone: The sample has other DNA sequences that encode this CDR3 too. This rearrangement joins TRBV7-9 to TRBJ2-7; D perhaps matches TRBD2 (5 bases). The CDR3 is 13 amino acids. Trimming left V 1 base short and J 2 bases short, with 6 bases between. Germline CDR1 SEHNR, CDR2 FQNEAQ (reference sequence). The CDR3 DNA reads TGTGCCAGCAGCTTAGAGCGGCCCTACGAGCAGTACTTC. Amino acids: CASSLERPYEQYF.